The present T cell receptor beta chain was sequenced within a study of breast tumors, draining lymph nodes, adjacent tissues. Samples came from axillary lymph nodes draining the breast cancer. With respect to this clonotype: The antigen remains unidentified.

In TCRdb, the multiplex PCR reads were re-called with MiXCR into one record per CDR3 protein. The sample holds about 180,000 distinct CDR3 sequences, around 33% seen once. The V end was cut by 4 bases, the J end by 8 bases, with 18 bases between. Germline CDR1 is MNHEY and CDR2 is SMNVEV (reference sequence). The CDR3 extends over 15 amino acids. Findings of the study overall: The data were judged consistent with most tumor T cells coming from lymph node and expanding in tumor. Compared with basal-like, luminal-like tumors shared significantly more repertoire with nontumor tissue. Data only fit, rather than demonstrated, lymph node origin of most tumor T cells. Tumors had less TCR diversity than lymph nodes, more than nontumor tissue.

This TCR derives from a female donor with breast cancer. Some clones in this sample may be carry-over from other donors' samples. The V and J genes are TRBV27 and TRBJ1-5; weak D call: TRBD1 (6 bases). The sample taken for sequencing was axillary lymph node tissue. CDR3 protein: CASSSLMGAREPQHF. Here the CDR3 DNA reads TGTGCCAGCAGTTCCCTGATGGGGGCTAGGGAGCCCCAGCATTTT.